This is a list of T cell receptor beta chains from one sample in a study of blood T cell repertoires in COVID-19. Sequenced by immunoSEQ multiplex PCR; TCRdb stores in-frame clones only, minus some. The sample shows fewer than 110,000 clones, roughly nine tenths of them seen only once. Source material: peripheral blood. The receptors shown here come from a woman older than 75 in a cohort sampled during active COVID-19. Both conserved end residues are part of each CDR3. D genes are given only for firm matches. For some rows the clone size is stated as once, few or many, or as a class when expanded; others skip it.

>NA|NA|TRBJ2-7|TRBV24-1
CATSGRDFEQYF
TGTGCCACCAGTGGGAGGGACTTCGAGCAGTACTTC
>NA|few|TRBJ1-2|TRBV12-3/TRBV12-4
CASSRHREGGYTF
TGTGCCAGCAGTAGACACAGGGAGGGAGGCTACACCTTC
>NA|NA|TRBJ1-2|TRBV5-6
CASYHSTAYGYTF
TGTGCCAGCTACCACTCGACAGCCTATGGCTACACCTTC
>TRBD2|NA|TRBJ2-3|TRBV7-6
CASSLWAGGGSDTQYF
TGTGCCAGCAGCTTATGGGCGGGAGGGGGGTCAGATACGCAGTATTTT
>NA|NA|TRBJ2-3|TRBV7-9
CASSPKGPDTQYF
TGTGCCAGCAGCCCGAAGGGGCCAGATACGCAGTATTTT
>TRBD2|few|TRBJ2-3|TRBV6-5
CASRATSGRSDTQYF
TGTGCCAGCAGGGCGACTAGCGGGAGGTCAGATACGCAGTATTTT
>NA|NA|TRBJ1-4|TRBV28
CASSDPTIRSEKLFF
TGTGCCAGCAGTGACCCGACGATACGGAGTGAAAAACTGTTTTTT
>NA|few|TRBJ1-5|TRBV29-1
CSVGTVWGQPQHF
TGCAGCGTTGGTACAGTTTGGGGCCAGCCCCAGCATTTT
>NA|once|TRBJ1-1|TRBV7-9
CASSPEVLTEAFF
TGTGCCAGCAGCCCAGAAGTGTTGACTGAAGCTTTCTTT
>NA|NA|TRBJ2-3|TRBV3-1/TRBV3-2
CASSRLAGSTDTQYF
TGTGCCAGCAGCCGCCTAGCTGGTTCCACAGATACGCAGTATTTT
>TRBD2|NA|TRBJ2-2|TRBV2
CASSEGRASGRPGELFF
TGTGCCAGCAGTGAAGGGAGGGCTAGCGGGAGACCCGGGGAGCTGTTTTTT
>NA|few|TRBJ1-3|TRBV10-3
CAISDNGNTIYF
TGTGCCATCAGTGATAATGGAAACACCATATATTTT
>NA|NA|TRBJ2-5|TRBV5-1
CASSLVQGGQETQYF
TGCGCCAGCAGCTTGGTCCAAGGGGGCCAAGAGACCCAGTACTTC
>NA|NA|TRBJ2-7|TRBV25-1
CASSERPSSYEQYF
TGTGCCAGCAGTGAGCGGCCGAGCTCCTACGAGCAGTACTTC
>NA|NA|TRBJ2-5|TRBV4-2
CASSQAAGTRETQYF
TGTGCCAGCAGCCAAGCGGCTGGGACAAGGGAGACCCAGTACTTC
>NA|once|TRBJ1-2|TRBV19
CASSIAPGGYGYTF
TGTGCCAGTAGTATAGCCCCGGGGGGCTATGGCTACACCTTC
>NA|NA|TRBJ2-3|TRBV10-3
CAISNGGRTDTQYF
TGTGCCATCAGCAACGGGGGGCGCACAGATACGCAGTATTTT
>TRBD1|NA|TRBJ1-1|TRBV24-1
CATSERTGVEAFF
TGTGCCACCAGTGAGAGGACAGGGGTGGAAGCTTTCTTT
>NA|NA|TRBJ1-1|TRBV5-6
CASSLEELTEAFF
TGTGCCAGCAGCTTGGAAGAGCTCACTGAAGCTTTCTTT
>NA|NA|TRBJ1-2|TRBV3-1/TRBV3-2
CASSQDGGGYGYTF
TGTGCCAGCAGCCAAGATGGGGGAGGCTATGGCTACACCTTC
>NA|NA|TRBJ2-3|TRBV5-1
CASSLVEGRTDTQYF
TGCGCCAGCAGCTTGGTCGAGGGCAGGACAGATACGCAGTATTTT
>NA|NA|TRBJ2-4|TRBV5-1
CASSLTEGGNIQYF
TGCGCCAGCAGCTTGACCGAGGGAGGAAACATTCAGTACTTC
>TRBD1|NA|TRBJ1-2|TRBV12-3/TRBV12-4
CASRVTGVNGYTF
TGTGCCAGCAGAGTGACAGGGGTCAATGGCTACACCTTC
>NA|once|TRBJ2-7|TRBV7-2
CASSLGDTAYEQYF
TGTGCCAGCAGCTTAGGGGACACTGCCTACGAGCAGTACTTC
>NA|NA|TRBJ2-7|TRBV3-1/TRBV3-2
CASSQSTLDEQYF
TGTGCCAGCAGCCAGTCGACTCTCGACGAGCAGTACTTC
>TRBD2|once|TRBJ2-3|TRBV4-1
CASSSASGGGARTQYF
TGCGCCAGCAGCTCCGCCTCTGGCGGGGGGGCTCGAACGCAGTATTTT
>TRBD2|NA|TRBJ2-1|TRBV9
CASSVEGGSSYNEQFF
TGTGCCAGCAGCGTAGAGGGAGGGAGCTCCTACAATGAGCAGTTCTTC
>NA|once|TRBJ2-5|TRBV4-1
CASSQGPGTSQETQYF
TGCGCCAGCAGCCAAGGTCCCGGGACATCTCAAGAGACCCAGTACTTC
>NA|NA|TRBJ2-7|TRBV3-1/TRBV3-2
CASGLGGVVEQYF
TGTGCCAGCGGGTTGGGAGGTGTTGTCGAGCAGTACTTC